This T cell receptor (beta chain) was obtained from a study of CD8 T cells in Susac syndrome. A quantity of roughly 0.5 to 1 ug RNA underwent reverse transcription using random hexamers. In TCRdb, the immunoSEQ multiplex PCR reads were re-called with MiXCR into one record per CDR3 protein. The sample carries roughly 89,000 distinct CDR3 sequences, approximately 96% recorded once. This CDR3 region has 14 residues. Germline V gene data show CDR1 as SGHTA and CDR2 as FQGNSA. V was cut by 3 bases and J by 4 bases, with 12 bases left in between. Comment on this clonotype: The antigen remains unidentified.

General study results and limits: CD8+ clonal expansion in Susac peaked in TEMRA cells and active patients.

The receptor was isolated from a human donor with Susac syndrome. V gene TRBV7-2 combines with J gene TRBJ2-5; tentative D call: TRBD1 (6 bases). Sequencing was carried out using CD8+ T cells from PBMCs. CDR3 residues: CASSLNRVRETQYF. CDR3 coding DNA: TGTGCCAGCAGCTTGAACAGGGTGCGAGAGACCCAGTACTTC.